Following are 14 T cell receptor beta chains from one sample sequenced in a study of regulatory T cells in long-lasting Graves disease. Indicated time point: newly diagnosed GD, antithyroid drugs for less than 3 months. TCR sequences were obtained from RNA taken from PBMCs. Assembly of TCR beta libraries relied on iRepertoire HTBI primers together with Arm-PCR of CDR3 regions. MiXCR was run by TCRdb on the multiplex PCR reads, yielding one entry per CDR3 protein. The sample has about 440,000 distinct CDR3 sequences; around 17% are singletons. The sample was also linked to a second study, of T cells in Graves' hyperthyroidism and ophthalmopathy.

The source material was peripheral blood mononuclear cells (PBMCs), sampled at new diagnosis, from a patient treated with antithyroid drugs. The receptors originated from a young woman with Graves disease.

This clonotype was seen at least ten times. This sequence joins TRBV12-3 or TRBV12-4 and TRBJ1-4; D unresolved. The V and J ends lost 5 bases and 0 bases respectively, with 10 bases between them. The CDR3 loop spans 15 amino acids. CDR3 bases: TGTGCCAGCAGTCCTCACAGAGCAACTAATGAAAAACTGTTTTTT. Its protein is CASSPHRATNEKLFF.

This clonotype was detected many times. V usage is TRBV12-3 or TRBV12-4 and J usage is TRBJ2-7, with TRBD2 identical over 8 bases. With 6 bases clipped from V and 3 bases from J, the junction kept 16 bases outside the gene matches. The length of the CDR3 is 17 residues. The CDR3 reads CASSPPGGGGRSYEQYF. CDR3 DNA: TGTGCCAGCAGCCCCCCGGGGGGAGGCGGGAGGAGCTACGAGCAGTACTTC.

This chain uses TRBV6-1 with TRBJ2-2; D is perhaps TRBD2 (6 bases). V lost 6 bases and J 5 bases, leaving 19 bases between the germline ends. The V gene's germline CDR1 is MNHNS and CDR2 SASEGT. The CDR3 runs to 16 residues. This chain's CDR3 is CASSAIGGGGTGELFF. The CDR3 bases are TGTGCCAGCAGCGCCATCGGGGGAGGCGGGACCGGGGAGCTGTTTTTT.

This clonotype was picked up many times. This sequence joins TRBV20-1 and TRBJ2-1; a weak D match, TRBD1 (5 bases). Germline V lookup: CDR1 DFQATT, CDR2 SNEGSKA (reference sequence). The ends were cut back, 5 bases at V and 4 bases at J, with 15 bases in the middle. The CDR3 loop spans 14 amino acids. The CDR3 loop is CSAEDILGYNEQFF. The DNA for the CDR3 is TGCAGTGCTGAGGACATCCTAGGTTACAATGAGCAGTTCTTC.

This clonotype was counted many times. The CDR3 region is CASSEWVAGGFGELFF. The CDR3 DNA reads as TGTGCCAGCAGTGAATGGGTAGCGGGAGGATTCGGGGAGCTGTTTTTT. The V gene is TRBV2, the J gene TRBJ2-2; 10 bases match TRBD2. V lost 2 bases, J lost 7 bases, and 7 bases stayed unmatched. The CDR3 consists of 16 residues. The germline V gene encodes CDR1 SNHLY and CDR2 FYNNEI.

This clonotype came up many times. CDR3 coding DNA: TGTGCCAGCATCCCCGGGGACAGGAGGGGATCCTACGAGCAGTACTTC. Protein sequence: CASIPGDRRGSYEQYF. The rearrangement links TRBV28 to TRBJ2-7, with TRBD1 identical over 8 bases. The CDR3 contains 16 residues. V gave up 7 bases and J gave up 1 base; unmatched junction bases: 12. CDR1 and CDR2 from the germline V gene are MDHEN and SYDVKM.

The chain has TRBV3-1 and TRBJ2-5; D could derive from TRBD1 or TRBD2 (5 bases each). The ends were cut back, 7 bases at V and 5 bases at J, with 26 bases in the middle. The CDR3 sequence is 17 residues long. The germline gives CDR1 LGHDT, CDR2 YNNKEL (reference sequence). The CDR3 is CASNKKRALTEGETQYF. CDR3 coding DNA: TGTGCCAGCAACAAAAAACGAGCGTTAACCGAGGGGGAGACCCAGTACTTC.

This clonotype was recorded many times. This chain connects TRBV20-1 to TRBJ2-7; 9 nucleotides line up with TRBD2. The V gene's germline CDR1 is DFQATT and CDR2 SNEGSKA (reference sequence). The CDR3 is 15 amino acids. The V and J ends lost 0 bases and 3 bases, in that order; junction bases with no gene match: 6. Written as DNA, the CDR3 is TGCAGTGCTAGAGACATAGCGGGAGTGAGCTACGAGCAGTACTTC. It yields the protein CSARDIAGVSYEQYF.

The chain joins TRBV27 to TRBJ2-7, with TRBD1 as a possible D gene (5 bases). The CDR3 loop spans 15 amino acids. Deletions cut 3 bases from V and 0 bases from J, with 12 bases between. Germline CDR1 reads MNHEY; CDR2 reads SMNVEV (reference sequence). CDR3 amino acids: CASSLFRVGSYEQYF. In DNA, the CDR3 is TGTGCCAGCAGTTTGTTCAGGGTAGGCTCCTACGAGCAGTACTTC.

The chain combines TRBV19 with TRBJ2-5, with D maybe TRBD1 (5 bases). Germline V lookup: CDR1 LNHDA, CDR2 SQIVND (reference sequence). Trimming took 5 bases from V and 4 from J, leaving 11 bases between them. The CDR3 covers 13 residues. CDR3 sequence: CASSQGRRETQYF. For the CDR3, the DNA is TGTGCCAGTAGTCAGGGCCGGAGAGAGACCCAGTACTTC.

The chain is built from TRBV6-1 and TRBJ2-5; maybe TRBD2 (6 bases). Trimming took off 1 base at V and 0 bases at J, with 15 bases between the two ends. The length of the CDR3 is 17 residues. CDR1 is MNHNS and CDR2 is SASEGT in the germline V gene. CDR3 DNA sequence: TGTGCCAGCAGTGAAGGCCCTATTTCGGGAGACCAAGAGACCCAGTACTTC. As protein: CASSEGPISGDQETQYF.

This rearrangement joins TRBV7-9 to TRBJ1-4; D ambiguous. The germline V gene encodes CDR1 SEHNR and CDR2 FQNEAQ (reference sequence). V was shortened by 7 bases and J by 8 bases, with 8 bases between the two germline ends. This CDR3 has 11 residues. The chain's CDR3 is CASTTREKLFF. As DNA, the CDR3 is TGTGCCAGCACCACAAGGGAAAAACTGTTTTTT. The full variable domain, with the rest looked up from reference TRBV7-9 and TRBJ1-4, is DTGVSQNPRHKITKRGQNVTFRCDPISEHNRLYWYRQTLGQGPEFLTYFQNEAQLEKSRLLSDRFSAERPKGSFSTLEIQRTEQGDSAMYLCASTTREKLFFGSGTQLSVL.

CDR3 in amino acids: CASSQAPILLNEQFF. The CDR3 DNA follows: TGTGCCAGCAGCCAAGCCCCGATTCTTCTTAATGAGCAGTTCTTC. The chain employs TRBV3-1 and TRBJ2-1; D gene unclear. V was clipped by 1 base and J by 7 bases, with 14 bases between them. This CDR3 is built from 15 residues. Germline V gene lookup returns CDR1 LGHDT and CDR2 YNNKEL (reference sequence).

The rearrangement links TRBV6-2 or TRBV6-3 to TRBJ2-3, with 7 positions matching TRBD2. CDR3 size: 14 residues. Germline trimming cut 2 bases from V and 8 bases from J; bases unmatched to any gene: 7. Germline CDR1 and CDR2: MNHEY and SVGEGT. CDR3 nucleotides: TGTGCCAGCAGTTACCGGGGGAGGGCAGGTACGCAGTATTTT. It translates to CASSYRGRAGTQYF.